The 9 T cell receptor beta chains in this list originate from one sample, sequenced in a study of patients and donors after allogeneic stem cell transplantation. One entry per CDR3 protein, called by TCRdb with MiXCR from the RT-PCR reads. The data hold roughly 2,000 distinct CDR3 sequences, with 14% observed a single time. The sequenced material came from blood, either unsorted or a sorted T cell fraction (not recorded which). The receptors come from a human donor who was either an allogeneic HSCT recipient or a stem cell or donor lymphocyte infusion donor (not recorded which). It is not recorded whose cells these are; they may come from a transplant donor.

In this sample, this clonotype turned up a few times. The chain recombines TRBV7-9 with TRBJ2-3; D not resolved. Germline V CDR1 and CDR2: SEHNR, FQNEAQ (reference sequence). The CDR3 length is 12 residues. With 5 bases removed from V and 4 bases from J, the gap between germline ends came to 7 bases. The CDR3: CASSRVADTQYF. CDR3 DNA sequence: TGTGCCAGCAGCCGAGTAGCAGATACGCAGTATTTT.

V usage is TRBV5-1 and J usage is TRBJ1-1; tentatively, D is TRBD1 (6 bases). V dropped 5 bases and J dropped 6 bases, with 17 bases sitting between them. The germline V gene encodes CDR1 SGHRS and CDR2 YFSETQ. The CDR3 is 14 amino acids. The CDR3 reads CASRNTGGRAEAFF. The CDR3 nucleotides read TGCGCCAGCAGGAACACGGGGGGGCGAGCTGAAGCTTTCTTT. The full variable domain, completed using reference TRBV5-1 and TRBJ1-1, is KAGVTQTPRYLIKTRGQQVTLSCSPISGHRSVSWYQQTPGQGLQFLFEYFSETQRNKGNFPGRFSGRQFSNSRSEMNVSTLELGDSALYLCASRNTGGRAEAFFGQGTRLTVV.

By share of the sample, this clonotype is large. The genes are TRBV28 and TRBJ2-3, with 10 bases that match TRBD2. J was trimmed by 3 bases and V by 4 bases; bases with no gene match: 7. This CDR3 is built from 16 residues. Germline CDR1 and CDR2: MDHEN and SYDVKM. CDR3 region: CASSSPSGGVTDTQYF. The DNA for the CDR3 is TGTGCCAGCAGTTCCCCCAGCGGGGGGGTGACAGATACGCAGTATTTT.

This clonotype is labeled large. The chain has TRBV6-1 and TRBJ2-4; a weak D match, TRBD1 (6 bases). Germline V gene data show CDR1 as MNHNS and CDR2 as SASEGT. Trimming cost V 8 bases and J 4 bases, with 15 bases left between them. The CDR3 is made up of 14 amino acids. The CDR3 bases are TGTGCCAGCCACCCTCTGGGACATAAAAACATTCAGTACTTC. Translated, it gives CASHPLGHKNIQYF.

Only a few counts were recorded for this clonotype. V gene TRBV6-5 combines with J gene TRBJ1-2, with a possible D match to TRBD1 (6 bases). V lost 0 bases, J lost 8 bases, and 16 bases lay in between. The CDR3 contains 15 residues. Germline V gives CDR1 MNHEY, CDR2 SVGAGI. The CDR3 coding sequence is TGTGCCAGCAGTTACTCCGACAGGAGGCTGGGAGGCTACACCTTC. It is translated as CASSYSDRRLGGYTF.

Sample share makes this clonotype medium-sized. The V call is TRBV2, the J call TRBJ2-4; 10 positions agree with TRBD1. Germline-derived CDR1 and CDR2 are SNHLY and FYNNEI. CDR3 length equals 16 residues. The V segment lost 6 bases and the J segment 3 bases; nucleotides outside the gene matches: 8. This chain's CDR3 is CASRMTGGAGKNIQYF. The CDR3, as DNA: TGTGCCAGCAGAATGACAGGGGGCGCGGGCAAAAACATTCAGTACTTC. Drawing the rest from reference TRBV2 and TRBJ2-4, the complete variable domain is EPEVTQTPSHQVTQMGQEVILRCVPISNHLYFYWYRQILGQKVEFLVSFYNNEISEKSEIFDDQFSVERPDGSNFTLKIRSTKLEDSAMYFCASRMTGGAGKNIQYFGAGTRLSVL.

The chain recombines TRBV11-3 with TRBJ2-1; 7 bases align to TRBD1. The length of the CDR3 is 15 residues. With V trimmed by 2 bases and J by 6 bases, 7 bases remained unmatched. Germline V gene sequence: CDR1 SGHNT, CDR2 YENEEA. CDR3 bases: TGTGCCAGCAGCTTACTCGGGACAGCTAGCAATGAGCAGTTCTTC. Its protein product is CASSLLGTASNEQFF.

This clonotype has a handful of counts. V is TRBV5-5 and J is TRBJ1-2, with 7 bases matching TRBD1. CDR1 is SGHKS and CDR2 is YYEKEE in the germline V gene (reference sequence). The CDR3 is 14 amino acids. With V trimmed by 5 bases and J by 2 bases, 6 bases remained unmatched. CDR3 sequence reads: CASRTQTGNYGYTF. The CDR3 nucleotides are TGTGCCAGCAGAACTCAGACAGGGAACTATGGCTACACCTTC.

By share of the sample, this clonotype is large (0.1 to 1%). The genes are TRBV15 and TRBJ2-1; D possibly corresponds to TRBD1 (6 bases). CDR3 length: 15 residues. Between the trimmed V and J ends, which lost 0 bases and 7 bases, there was a span of 13 bases. Germline V gene lookup returns CDR1 LNHNV and CDR2 YYDKDF (reference sequence). The CDR3: CATSREPQGGNEQFF. The CDR3 region has the DNA TGTGCCACCAGCAGAGAACCACAGGGTGGAAATGAGCAGTTCTTC. Together with reference TRBV15 and TRBJ2-1, the CDR3 gives the full variable domain: DAMVIQNPRYQVTQFGKPVTLSCSQTLNHNVMYWYQQKSSQAPKLLFHYYDKDFNNEADTPDNFQSRRPNTSFCFLDIRSPGLGDTAMYLCATSREPQGGNEQFFGPGTRLTVL.